Following are 30 T cell receptor beta chains from one sample sequenced in a study of blood T cell repertoires in COVID-19. TCRdb's table, derived via immunoSEQ multiplex PCR, lists solely in-frame clones and lacks some. The data contain around 250,000 clones, 85% to 90% of them singletons. Sequenced sample: peripheral blood. Every receptor here comes from a woman aged 65 to 85 with active or convalescent COVID-19.

The chain carries TRBV5-1 and TRBJ1-2; D not resolved. This CDR3 spans 14 amino acids. CDR1 SGHRS and CDR2 YFSETQ come from the germline V gene. The V gene lost 0 bases and the J gene lost 7 bases, with 13 bases spanning the gap. The CDR3 reads CASSLVSSGFGYTF. CDR3 coding DNA: TGCGCCAGCAGCTTGGTTTCGTCGGGGTTTGGCTACACCTTC. Based on the CDR3 plus reference TRBV5-1 and TRBJ1-2, the full variable domain is KAGVTQTPRYLIKTRGQQVTLSCSPISGHRSVSWYQQTPGQGLQFLFEYFSETQRNKGNFPGRFSGRQFSNSRSEMNVSTLELGDSALYLCASSLVSSGFGYTFGSGTRLTVV.

The rearrangement links TRBV19 to TRBJ1-1; 7 bases are shared with TRBD1. V dropped 4 bases and J dropped 6; count of bases not matched to a gene: 5. The germline gives CDR1 LNHDA, CDR2 SQIVND (reference sequence). There are 13 residues in the CDR3. The CDR3 sequence is CASSRQGQPEAFF. DNA for the CDR3: TGTGCCAGTAGTAGACAGGGCCAACCTGAAGCTTTCTTT.

This clone was observed a single time. The CDR3 DNA follows: TGTGCCAGCAGTGACTCGGCAGGAAAAGGTGAAGCTTTCTTT. It encodes CASSDSAGKGEAFF. The chain couples TRBV6-4 to TRBJ1-1; D not resolved. This CDR3 is 14 amino acids long. The germline gives CDR1 MRHNA, CDR2 SNTAGT. Trimming left V 0 bases short and J 7 bases short, with 12 bases between.

This clone came up once. The V and J genes are TRBV6-2 or TRBV6-3 and TRBJ2-7, with 7 bases lining up with TRBD1. The CDR3 extends over 15 amino acids. The germline gives CDR1 MNHEY, CDR2 SVGEGT. The junction had 14 bases not matched to a gene; V was cut back by 5 bases and J by 7 bases. The DNA for the CDR3 is TGTGCCAGCAGTGCCTCCGGGACAGCCGGACCGGAGCAGTACTTC. It specifies CASSASGTAGPEQYF.

V and J are TRBV24-1 and TRBJ1-5; the match to TRBD1 covers 9 bases. CDR1 is KGHDR and CDR2 is SFDVKD in the germline V gene. The CDR3 is 13 residues long. The V and J ends lost 7 bases and 6 bases, in that order; junction bases with no gene match: 3. The CDR3 is CATSPQGAQPQHF. CDR3 bases: TGTGCCACCAGCCCACAGGGGGCTCAGCCCCAGCATTTT.

This chain joins TRBV5-4 and TRBJ2-5, with 7 bases fitting TRBD1. Trimming removed 3 bases from V and 4 bases from J; junction bases left unmatched: 6. The germline V gene has CDR1 SGHNT and CDR2 YYREEE (reference sequence). The CDR3 runs to 14 residues. The CDR3 reads CASSSGGPAETQYF. CDR3 DNA sequence: TGTGCCAGCAGCTCAGGGGGTCCAGCAGAGACCCAGTACTTC.

This chain uses TRBV2 with TRBJ1-3; no definite D call. Trimming removed 4 bases at V and 0 bases at J, with 13 bases between. This CDR3 spans 16 amino acids. CDR1 SNHLY and CDR2 FYNNEI come from the germline V gene. CDR3 in DNA: TGTGCCAGCAGTGTGGGCAGCTATTTCTCTGGAAACACCATATATTTT. The encoded protein is CASSVGSYFSGNTIYF.

V is TRBV5-6 and J is TRBJ1-2; D is undetermined. CDR3 length: 14 amino acids. Germline-derived CDR1 and CDR2 are SGHDT and YYEEEE. V dropped 0 bases and J dropped 3 bases, with 9 bases sitting between them. This CDR3 is CASSLGRLDYGYTF. The CDR3 DNA reads TGTGCCAGCAGCTTGGGCCGACTGGACTATGGCTACACCTTC. Together with reference TRBV5-6 and TRBJ1-2, the CDR3 gives the full variable domain: DAGVTQSPTHLIKTRGQQVTLRCSPKSGHDTVSWYQQALGQGPQFIFQYYEEEERQRGNFPDRFSGHQFPNYSSELNVNALLLGDSALYLCASSLGRLDYGYTFGSGTRLTVV.

This clone is a singleton in its sample. The chain uses TRBV12-3 or TRBV12-4 and TRBJ1-2; D remains unclear. The CDR3 consists of 13 residues. V was trimmed by 1 base and J by 4 bases, leaving 7 bases between them. For the CDR3, the DNA is TGTGCCAGCAGTTTAGGCTCTAGCTATGGCTACACCTTC. It codes for CASSLGSSYGYTF.

The gene calls are TRBV7-6 and TRBJ2-1, with D maybe TRBD2 (5 bases). The CDR3 length is 15 residues. V was clipped by 0 bases and J by 7 bases, with 13 bases between them. From germline, CDR1 is SGHVS and CDR2 FNYEAQ. The CDR3 protein is CASSLAEVGLNEQFF. CDR3 coding DNA: TGTGCCAGCAGCTTAGCGGAGGTAGGGTTGAATGAGCAGTTCTTC.

The J gene is TRBJ2-1, the V gene TRBV5-1, with D uncertain. Germline V gene lookup returns CDR1 SGHRS and CDR2 YFSETQ. This CDR3 region has 12 residues. Trimming cost V 7 bases and J 4 bases, with 9 bases left between them. CDR3 in amino acids: CASGWAYNEQFF. The CDR3 bases are TGCGCCAGCGGATGGGCGTACAATGAGCAGTTCTTC.

The gene calls are TRBV18 and TRBJ1-6; D call uncertain. CDR3 length: 16 residues. The V gene lost 3 bases and the J gene lost 0 bases, with 9 bases spanning the gap. Germline CDR1 reads KGHSH; CDR2 reads LQKENI. Written as DNA, the CDR3 is TGTGCCAGCTCACCTACACAGAGCTCCTATAATTCACCCCTCCACTTT. It translates to CASSPTQSSYNSPLHF. The variable domain in full, completed from reference TRBV18 and TRBJ1-6, reads NAGVMQNPRHLVRRRGQEARLRCSPMKGHSHVYWYRQLPEEGLKFMVYLQKENIIDESGMPKERFSAEFPKEGPSILRIQQVVRGDSAAYFCASSPTQSSYNSPLHFGNGTRLTVT.

This clone was counted only a few times. The chain carries TRBV19 and TRBJ1-2; D gene uncertain. CDR1 and CDR2 (germline): LNHDA, SQIVND (reference sequence). The CDR3 contains 16 residues. Trimming left V 0 bases short and J 7 bases short, with 18 bases between. This CDR3 reads CASSIDDLRSTGGYTF. Here the CDR3 DNA reads TGTGCCAGTAGTATAGATGATTTACGATCGACGGGTGGCTACACCTTC.

The rearrangement uses TRBV5-1 and TRBJ2-4, with a tentative D call TRBD1 (6 bases). CDR3 length: 16 residues. V was clipped by 6 bases and J by 2 bases, with 18 bases between them. Germline-derived CDR1 and CDR2 are SGHRS and YFSETQ. The CDR3 bases are TGCGCCAGCACCAACGAACCAGGGGCCACCAAAAACATTCAGTACTTC. Amino acid sequence: CASTNEPGATKNIQYF.

The chain has TRBV12-5 and TRBJ2-2, with D tentatively TRBD1 (6 bases). There are 14 residues in the CDR3. V lost 1 base to trimming and J lost 7 bases, with 10 bases between them. Germline CDR1 is LGHNT and CDR2 is FRNRAP. CDR3 protein: CASGLDHRVGELFF. The CDR3, as DNA: TGTGCTAGTGGTTTGGATCACAGGGTCGGGGAGCTGTTTTTT.

V and J are TRBV18 and TRBJ2-7; tentative D call: TRBD1 (6 bases). Germline V gene sequence: CDR1 KGHSH, CDR2 LQKENI. Trimming cost V 2 bases and J 1 base, with 21 bases left between them. The CDR3 is 18 amino acids. The CDR3 DNA sequence: TGTGCCAGCTCACCAGTTTATGACCGGGACACCCCGTCCTACGAGCAGTACTTC. It encodes CASSPVYDRDTPSYEQYF.

The chain is built from TRBV11-2 and TRBJ1-2, with a possible D match to TRBD1 (5 bases). The CDR3 is made up of 13 amino acids. V was trimmed by 4 bases and J by 8 bases, leaving 14 bases between them. Germline-derived CDR1 and CDR2 are SGHAT and FQNNGV. CDR3 sequence: CASSSTSRVGYTF. DNA of the CDR3: TGTGCCAGCAGCTCCACGTCCAGGGTAGGCTACACCTTC. The whole variable domain, filled in from reference TRBV11-2 and TRBJ1-2, reads EAGVAQSPRYKIIEKRQSVAFWCNPISGHATLYWYQQILGQGPKLLIQFQNNGVVDDSQLPKDRFSAERLKGVDSTLKIQPAKLEDSAVYLCASSSTSRVGYTFGSGTRLTVV.

J is TRBJ1-2 and V is TRBV19; D may be TRBD1 (5 bases). The CDR3 is made up of 15 amino acids. Germline lookup yields CDR1 LNHDA and CDR2 SQIVND (reference sequence). Trimming stripped 5 bases from V and 4 bases from J, with 17 bases between. The CDR3 is CASSPTGGGSYGYTF. The CDR3 region has the DNA TGTGCCAGTAGTCCGACCGGGGGAGGATCCTATGGCTACACCTTC.

The chain recombines TRBV5-1 with TRBJ1-1; TRBD1 is a possible D gene (6 bases). V shed 3 bases and J shed 1 base, with 10 bases lying between them. Germline values: CDR1 SGHRS, CDR2 YFSETQ. The CDR3 covers 14 residues. CDR3 amino acids: CASSWTATNTEAFF. The CDR3 DNA reads as TGCGCCAGCAGCTGGACAGCTACGAACACTGAAGCTTTCTTT.

V gene TRBV9 combines with J gene TRBJ2-1; D possibly corresponds to TRBD2 (7 bases). The V gene lost 2 bases and the J gene lost 6 bases, with 18 bases spanning the gap. The CDR3 totals 16 residues. CDR1 SGDLS and CDR2 YYNGEE come from the germline V gene. DNA of the CDR3: TGTGCCAGCAGCGTTTATCCGGGGGGCGGGAGCAATGAGCAGTTCTTC. It encodes CASSVYPGGGSNEQFF.

As regards this clone: This CDR3 is also generated by other DNA sequences in the sample. This sequence joins TRBV3-1 (or the pseudogene TRBV3-2) and TRBJ1-1; 7 nucleotides align to TRBD1. From germline, CDR1 is LGHDT and CDR2 YNNKEL (reference sequence). CDR3 length: 14 amino acids. The ends lost 2 bases at V and 0 bases at J; junction bases unmatched: 0. The CDR3 DNA reads as TGTGCCAGCAGCCAAAGGGGGCTGAACACTGAAGCTTTCTTT. Translated, it gives CASSQRGLNTEAFF.

The J gene is TRBJ1-2, the V gene TRBV19; the match to TRBD1 covers 9 bases. The CDR3 has 14 amino acids. Per germline, CDR1 LNHDA and CDR2 SQIVND (reference sequence). Unmatched junction bases numbered 7, after V lost 7 bases and J lost 4 bases. The CDR3 nucleotides are TGTGCCAGTAATCCGGGACAGGGAACCTATGGCTACACCTTC. Translated: CASNPGQGTYGYTF.

The chain joins TRBV19 to TRBJ1-5; 10 bases are shared with TRBD1. This CDR3 is 18 amino acids long. Germline V lookup: CDR1 LNHDA, CDR2 SQIVND (reference sequence). The J segment lost 0 bases and the V segment lost 9 bases, leaving 14 bases of the junction unmatched. The CDR3 nucleotides read TGTGCCAGCAGGCAATGGGACAGGGGTCTGAGTAGCAATCAGCCCCAGCATTTT. Protein: CASRQWDRGLSSNQPQHF.

The chain employs TRBV7-9 and TRBJ2-1, with TRBD2 matching over 9 bases. Germline CDR1 is SEHNR and CDR2 is FQNEAQ (reference sequence). The CDR3 length is 15 residues. With 3 bases clipped from V and 4 bases from J, the junction kept 4 bases outside the gene matches. The CDR3 region is CASSFSGGLYNEQFF. The CDR3 DNA sequence: TGTGCCAGCAGCTTTAGCGGGGGCTTGTACAATGAGCAGTTCTTC.

V gene TRBV6-5 combines with J gene TRBJ1-3; no clear D. Trimming removed 5 bases from V and 6 bases from J, with 11 bases in between. The CDR3 runs 13 residues. Germline V lookup: CDR1 MNHEY, CDR2 SVGAGI. The DNA of the CDR3 is TGTGCCAGCAGTCTGAGTCCCGAAAACACCATATATTTT. Translation: CASSLSPENTIYF.

CDR3 residues: CASSVETAPLHIQYF. As DNA, the CDR3 is TGTGCCAGCAGCGTAGAGACTGCACCCCTACACATTCAGTACTTC. V and J are TRBV9 and TRBJ2-4; D unresolved. Germline V gene data show CDR1 as SGDLS and CDR2 as YYNGEE. The CDR3 has 15 amino acids. V was trimmed by 0 bases and J by 8 bases, leaving 15 bases between them.

This chain links TRBV12-3 or TRBV12-4 with TRBJ2-1, with 12 positions matching TRBD2. The CDR3 has 13 amino acids. Trimming cost V 2 bases and J 15 bases; bases outside gene matches: 5. The chain's CDR3 is CASSLKLAGGLFF. The CDR3 DNA follows: TGTGCCAGCAGTTTAAAGCTAGCGGGGGGGCTGTTCTTC.

V is TRBV7-2 and J is TRBJ1-5; perhaps TRBD1 as D (5 bases). CDR1 is SGHTA, CDR2 FQGNSA, per germline. CDR3 length: 16 amino acids. Trimming left V 5 bases short and J 5 bases short, with 19 bases between. The CDR3 DNA reads as TGTGCCAGCAGCCCCCAGGCCAATTTAGGGGATCAGCCCCAGCATTTT. Residues: CASSPQANLGDQPQHF.

The V and J genes are TRBV9 and TRBJ1-6; D is perhaps TRBD1 (5 bases). The V gene lost 0 bases and the J gene lost 10 bases, with 17 bases spanning the gap. Germline CDR1 reads SGDLS; CDR2 reads YYNGEE. The CDR3 sequence is 16 residues long. CDR3 bases: TGTGCCAGCAGCGTAGTGGGGGGGGTGTCACGCTCACCCCTCCACTTT. It yields the protein CASSVVGGVSRSPLHF.

This sequence joins TRBV6-5 and TRBJ1-5, with D possibly being TRBD1 (5 bases). Germline V gene lookup returns CDR1 MNHEY and CDR2 SVGAGI. The CDR3 contains 15 residues. V gave up 0 bases and J gave up 8 bases, with 14 bases separating them. CDR3 loop: CASSYSSGTLEPQHF. CDR3 nucleotide sequence: TGTGCCAGCAGTTACTCGAGCGGGACCTTAGAGCCCCAGCATTTT.